This TCR beta chain was sequenced in a study of OX40 agonist ivuxolimab in advanced cancers. This CDR3 contains 13 residues. The study's findings and limits: CD4+ and CD8+ T cells in blood underwent clonal expansion by week 6 at 0.1 to 3.0 mg/kg.

Assay used: immunoSEQ multiplex PCR; TCRdb lists only in-frame clones, some missing. The sample lists about 37,000 clones; 86% were seen once. Of note for this clone: The antigen is undetermined.

This TCR was recovered from an adult with an advanced solid tumor such as melanoma, head and neck, liver or kidney cancer. This specimen was CD4+ or CD8+ T cells sorted from blood, taken in a trial of the OX40 agonist ivuxolimab. The chain is built from TRBV21-1 and TRBJ2-7. TRBV21-1 is termed a pseudogene. CDR3 in amino acids: CATEGPCSYEQYF. CDR3 nucleotides: TGTGCCACCGAGGGGCCCTGCTCCTACGAGCAGTACTTC.